This is a list of T cell receptor beta chains from one sample in a study of OX40 agonist ivuxolimab in advanced cancers. Clones were sequenced by immunoSEQ multiplex PCR, and TCRdb holds only the in-frame ones, with some missing. The table includes about 44,000 clones, around 93% detected once. The material sequenced was CD4+ or CD8+ T cells sorted from blood, taken in a trial of the OX40 agonist ivuxolimab. The receptor source for this set is an adult with an advanced solid tumor such as melanoma, head and neck, liver or kidney cancer. The CDR3 runs from the conserved cysteine through the conserved F or W. The D gene is left open where the match is weak. Size is stated for part of the rows, as once, few or many counts, or as a class when the clone is expanded.

clone_size: once; d_call: NA; v_call: TRBV2; j_call: TRBJ2-2; cdr3_nt: TGTGCCAGCAGTGAGGGTACGATCGGGGAGCTGTTTTTT; cdr3_aa: CASSEGTIGELFF
clone_size: NA; d_call: NA; v_call: TRBV28; j_call: TRBJ2-7; cdr3_nt: TGTGCCAGCAGTTTAGAGAGCGGCCTCTCTTACGAGCAGTACTTC; cdr3_aa: CASSLESGLSYEQYF
clone_size: NA; d_call: NA; v_call: TRBV5-1; j_call: TRBJ2-5; cdr3_nt: TGCGCCAGCAGCTTTTCCGAGACCCAGTACTTC; cdr3_aa: CASSFSETQYF
clone_size: once; d_call: NA; v_call: TRBV15; j_call: TRBJ2-3; cdr3_nt: TGTGCCACCAATCGATCCCCCCTCACAGATACGCAGTATTTT; cdr3_aa: CATNRSPLTDTQYF
clone_size: once; d_call: NA; v_call: TRBV4-2; j_call: TRBJ1-5; cdr3_nt: TGTGCCAGCAGCCAATTGGGGACGGACCCCTATCAGCCCCAGCATTTT; cdr3_aa: CASSQLGTDPYQPQHF
clone_size: NA; d_call: TRBD1; v_call: TRBV7-2; j_call: TRBJ2-7; cdr3_nt: TGTGCCAGCAGCTTAGACAGGGGAGCCTACGAGCAGTACTTC; cdr3_aa: CASSLDRGAYEQYF
clone_size: NA; d_call: TRBD2; v_call: TRBV9; j_call: TRBJ2-7; cdr3_nt: TGTGCCAGCAGCCTACGGACTAGCGGAGACGAGCAGTACTTC; cdr3_aa: CASSLRTSGDEQYF
clone_size: NA; d_call: NA; v_call: TRBV6-5; j_call: TRBJ1-5; cdr3_nt: TGTGCCAGCAGTTACTCGATATCGGTCGAGCATTTT; cdr3_aa: CASSYSISVEHF
clone_size: NA; d_call: NA; v_call: TRBV11-2; j_call: TRBJ2-3; cdr3_nt: TGTGCCAGCAGCTTAATCAGCGGCACAGATACGCAGTATTTT; cdr3_aa: CASSLISGTDTQYF
clone_size: NA; d_call: TRBD2; v_call: TRBV4-3; j_call: TRBJ2-2; cdr3_nt: TGCGCCAGCAGCCTCGAGAGCGGGAGGGCCTACACCGGGGAGCTGTTTTTT; cdr3_aa: CASSLESGRAYTGELFF
clone_size: NA; d_call: NA; v_call: TRBV11-2; j_call: TRBJ1-1; cdr3_nt: TGTGCCAGCAGCTTACTACTTGAAGCTTTCTTT; cdr3_aa: CASSLLLEAFF
clone_size: NA; d_call: NA; v_call: TRBV6-5; j_call: TRBJ2-2; cdr3_nt: TGTGCCAGCAGTAAACCGGGGGACGGGGAGCTGTTTTTT; cdr3_aa: CASSKPGDGELFF
clone_size: NA; d_call: NA; v_call: TRBV9; j_call: TRBJ2-3; cdr3_nt: TGTGCCAGCAGCGTAGGAGGTTTGGGAATTCGGGGGCCAGATACGCAGTATTTT; cdr3_aa: CASSVGGLGIRGPDTQYF
clone_size: NA; d_call: TRBD1; v_call: TRBV7-9; j_call: TRBJ2-7; cdr3_nt: TGTGCCAGCAGCCCCCCCGGACAGGGAGAGCAGTACTTC; cdr3_aa: CASSPPGQGEQYF
clone_size: NA; d_call: NA; v_call: TRBV9; j_call: TRBJ2-7; cdr3_nt: TGTGCCAGCAGCCCAAGAGGAACAGGAGCCTACGAGCAGTACTTC; cdr3_aa: CASSPRGTGAYEQYF
clone_size: NA; d_call: TRBD2; v_call: TRBV7-6; j_call: TRBJ2-5; cdr3_nt: TGTGCCAGCAGCTACATGGCTAGCGGACAAGAGACCCAGTACTTC; cdr3_aa: CASSYMASGQETQYF
clone_size: NA; d_call: NA; v_call: TRBV9; j_call: TRBJ1-5; cdr3_nt: TGTGCCAGCAGCAGAGAAGGCAATCAGCCCCAGCATTTT; cdr3_aa: CASSREGNQPQHF
clone_size: NA; d_call: TRBD2; v_call: TRBV5-6; j_call: TRBJ2-7; cdr3_nt: TGTGCCAGCAGCCCACCTTTAGCGGGATCCTACGAGCAGTACTTC; cdr3_aa: CASSPPLAGSYEQYF
clone_size: NA; d_call: TRBD1; v_call: TRBV27; j_call: TRBJ1-1; cdr3_nt: TGTGCCAGCAAAGTCCGGGACAGGAACACTGAAGCTTTCTTT; cdr3_aa: CASKVRDRNTEAFF
clone_size: NA; d_call: TRBD1; v_call: TRBV28; j_call: TRBJ1-2; cdr3_nt: TGTGCCAGCAGTTTAACAGGGGGCGCGGGCTACACCTTC; cdr3_aa: CASSLTGGAGYTF
clone_size: once; d_call: TRBD2; v_call: TRBV6-5; j_call: TRBJ2-7; cdr3_nt: TGTGCCAGCGGTAGCGGGGCTTACGAGCAGTACTTC; cdr3_aa: CASGSGAYEQYF
clone_size: NA; d_call: NA; v_call: TRBV29-1; j_call: TRBJ2-2; cdr3_nt: TGCAGCGTTGAAGAAGGGAGTTCAACCGGGGAGCTGTTTTTT; cdr3_aa: CSVEEGSSTGELFF
clone_size: NA; d_call: TRBD2; v_call: TRBV7-6; j_call: TRBJ2-3; cdr3_nt: TGTGCCAGCAGCTTAGGATATAGCGGGAGGGCCTTGGAGTCGCAGTATTTT; cdr3_aa: CASSLGYSGRALESQYF
clone_size: NA; d_call: TRBD2; v_call: TRBV7-2; j_call: TRBJ2-1; cdr3_nt: TGTGCCAGCAGTCTAGCGGACTCCTACAATGAGCAGTTCTTC; cdr3_aa: CASSLADSYNEQFF
clone_size: NA; d_call: TRBD1; v_call: TRBV5-1; j_call: TRBJ1-4; cdr3_nt: TGCGCCAGCAGCACGACAGGGATCTCCGCAACTAATGAAAAACTGTTTTTT; cdr3_aa: CASSTTGISATNEKLFF
clone_size: NA; d_call: NA; v_call: TRBV13; j_call: TRBJ1-1; cdr3_nt: TGTGCCAGCAGCTTACAGGTAAACACTGAAGCTTTCTTT; cdr3_aa: CASSLQVNTEAFF
clone_size: NA; d_call: TRBD1; v_call: TRBV5-1; j_call: TRBJ2-5; cdr3_nt: TGCGCCAGCAGCCCCGGGACAGGGTTAGGGGAGACCCAGTACTTC; cdr3_aa: CASSPGTGLGETQYF
clone_size: once; d_call: NA; v_call: TRBV4-1; j_call: TRBJ2-1; cdr3_nt: TGCGCCAGCAGCCAAGGGGTCACCTCCTACAATGAGCAGTTCTTC; cdr3_aa: CASSQGVTSYNEQFF
clone_size: NA; d_call: NA; v_call: TRBV27; j_call: TRBJ2-7; cdr3_nt: TGTGCCAGCAGTTTATCGGTCTCGTCCTACGAGCAGTACTTC; cdr3_aa: CASSLSVSSYEQYF
clone_size: NA; d_call: NA; v_call: TRBV11-2; j_call: TRBJ2-7; cdr3_nt: TGTGCCAGCAGCTTCACAGGCAAGGGGAACGAGCAGTACTTC; cdr3_aa: CASSFTGKGNEQYF
clone_size: NA; d_call: NA; v_call: TRBV10-1; j_call: TRBJ2-2; cdr3_nt: TGCGCCAGCAGTGATTTCCAGGGGGGGACCGGGGAGCTGTTTTTT; cdr3_aa: CASSDFQGGTGELFF